This T cell receptor beta chain was obtained from a study of blood T cell repertoires in COVID-19. V lost 7 bases and J lost 6, with 16 bases in between. Germline V gene lookup returns CDR1 MDHEN and CDR2 SYDVKM. The CDR3 is made up of 14 amino acids. Here immunoSEQ multiplex PCR was the method, and the copy in TCRdb shows in-frame clones only, minus some. The repertoire holds 150,000 or so clones, with approximately 82% as singletons. Grouping used clinical history reported by participants in a survey and questionnaire. The TCR originated in a woman aged 50 to 60 in a cohort exposed to, infected with or recovered from COVID-19 (not recorded which). The sequenced sample consisted of PBMCs or T cells enriched from blood (not recorded which). The chain recombines TRBV28 with TRBJ1-5; possible D gene TRBD1, 5 bases. The CDR3 nucleotides read TGTGCCAGCACTGACTTGGGGCGAGGTCAGCCCCAGCATTTT. This translates into CASTDLGRGQPQHF.